Listed below are T cell receptor beta chains from one sample, sequenced in a study of beta chain features in type 1 diabetes. Sequenced by immunoSEQ multiplex PCR; TCRdb stores in-frame clones only, minus some. This table has 70,000 to 90,000 clones, approximately 32% appearing once. The sequencing sample was made of stem cell memory CD4+ T cells from blood. These receptors were taken from a woman under 30 in good health. Each CDR3 is given with its conserved first and last residue. The D gene is left open where the match is weak. Size values are once, few and many counts, or a class for expanded clones, and some rows have none.

>TRBV4-3|TRBJ1-2|.|.
TGCGCCAGCAGCCCCCAACCGGACAGTAACTATGGCTACACCTTC
CASSPQPDSNYGYTF
>TRBV7-9|TRBJ1-1|few|TRBD1
TGTGCCAGCAGCGACAACAGGGGAAGGATGAGCATAGCTTTCTTT
CASSDNRGRMSIAFF
>TRBV9|TRBJ2-1|.|TRBD2
TGTGCCAGCAGCGTAGATATAGCGGGGTACAATGAGCAGTTCTTC
CASSVDIAGYNEQFF
>TRBV4-2|TRBJ2-1|few|TRBD2
TGTGCCAGCAGCCAAGCCGGGGGGGGTTACAATGAGCAGTTCTTC
CASSQAGGGYNEQFF
>TRBV5-6|TRBJ1-1|.|.
TGTGCCAGCACCAAGAGGGATGGGTGGCTGAGCACTGAAGCTTTCTTT
CASTKRDGWLSTEAFF
>TRBV7-3|TRBJ2-4|.|.
TGTGCCAGCAGCTTAGGACAGCGAAACATTCAGTACTTC
CASSLGQRNIQYF
>TRBV6-5|TRBJ1-2|.|TRBD1
TGTGCCAGCGGAAAAATGGACAGGAGTGGGTATGGCTACACCTTC
CASGKMDRSGYGYTF
>TRBV29-1|TRBJ2-1|.|TRBD1
TGCAGCGTTAACCCCGGGACAGGGCTATACAATGAGCAGTTCTTC
CSVNPGTGLYNEQFF
>TRBV5-1|TRBJ2-3|.|TRBD2
TGCGCCAGCAGCTTGGCGACTAGCGGGAGGAGCACAGATACGCAGTATTTT
CASSLATSGRSTDTQYF
>TRBV11-3|TRBJ2-2|.|.
TGTGCCAGCAGCTTAGGAGTTAACACCGGGGAGCTGTTTTTT
CASSLGVNTGELFF
>TRBV9|TRBJ2-1|few|TRBD2
TGTGCCAGCAGCGTAGGGACTAGCTCCCATGAGCAGTTCTTC
CASSVGTSSHEQFF
>TRBV9|TRBJ2-1|few|TRBD1
TGTGCCAGCAGCGTGTGGACAGGGCTTAATGAGCAGTTCTTC
CASSVWTGLNEQFF
>TRBV11-2|TRBJ2-7|.|.
TGTGCCAGCAGCACGCCAAAGGGGCAGGTTTACGAGCAGTACTTC
CASSTPKGQVYEQYF
>TRBV7-6|TRBJ2-7|few|TRBD2
TGTGCCAGCAGCCCGGGAGGGGTCCTCTCCTACGAGCAGTACTTC
CASSPGGVLSYEQYF
>TRBV9|TRBJ2-3|.|TRBD2
TGTGCCAGCAGCGTAGAGCTAGCGGAAGATACGCAGTATTTT
CASSVELAEDTQYF
>TRBV7-2|TRBJ1-2|few|TRBD1
TGTGCCAGCAGCCTCGGGACAGCCAACTTAGGCTACACCTTC
CASSLGTANLGYTF
>TRBV11-2|TRBJ1-5|.|TRBD1
TGTGCCAGCAGCTTGGGGACAGGGAGCAATCAGCCCCAGCATTTT
CASSLGTGSNQPQHF
>TRBV5-1|TRBJ1-1|.|.
TGCGCCAGCAGCACCGCAAGGGGAGGGACTGAAGCTTTCTTT
CASSTARGGTEAFF
>TRBV5-1|TRBJ2-5|.|.
TGCGCCAGCAGCACCACAGTCTCGGGCTCAGGGGAGACCCAGTACTTC
CASSTTVSGSGETQYF
>TRBV10-3|TRBJ1-1|.|TRBD1
TGTGCCATCAGGAAGACAGGGGGCAGGGTCCGCACTGAAGCTTTCTTT
CAIRKTGGRVRTEAFF
>TRBV5-1|TRBJ1-5|.|TRBD1
TGCGCCAGCAGCTTACAGGGGGCTGCAGGGCAGCCCCAGCATTTT
CASSLQGAAGQPQHF
>TRBV18|TRBJ1-4|.|.
TGTGCCAGCTCACCACCGCGAGGGGGGGATGAGGAAAAACTGTTTTTT
CASSPPRGGDEEKLFF
>TRBV29-1|TRBJ2-1|few|TRBD1
TGCAGCGTAAGGGAGGGGACAGGGATCTACAATGAGCAGTTCTTC
CSVREGTGIYNEQFF
>TRBV7-2|TRBJ2-5|.|.
TGTGCCAGCAGCTTAAATAGGGGATCAGAGACCCAGTACTTC
CASSLNRGSETQYF
>TRBV11-2|TRBJ2-3|few|.
TGTGCCAGCAGCTTAGACCTACAGGGCACAGATACGCAGTATTTT
CASSLDLQGTDTQYF
>TRBV7-2|TRBJ2-7|few|TRBD1
TGTGCCAGCAGCTTAACCGGGACAGGGGGGACCTACGAGCAGTACTTC
CASSLTGTGGTYEQYF
>TRBV7-2|TRBJ2-6|.|.
TGTGCCAGCAGCTTACTAGGGGGTACTGGGGCCAACGTCCTGACTTTC
CASSLLGGTGANVLTF
>TRBV30|TRBJ1-5|few|TRBD1
TGTGCCTGGAGTGTACAGGGGGCTTGGGATCAGCCCCAGCATTTT
CAWSVQGAWDQPQHF
>TRBV30|TRBJ2-5|few|.
TGTGCCTGGAGTGTACTCCTAAAAGAGACCCAGTACTTC
CAWSVLLKETQYF
>TRBV7-2|TRBJ1-3|few|.
TGTGCCAGCAGCACGGCAGGGTGGTCTGGAAACACCATATATTTT
CASSTAGWSGNTIYF
>TRBV15|TRBJ2-1|.|.
TGTGCCACAAGCTTAGCCAGAGGCTACAATGAGCAGTTCTTC
CATSLARGYNEQFF
>TRBV7-2|TRBJ2-5|few|TRBD2
TGTGCCAGCAGCTTAAGAGCGGGGGAGACCCAGTACTTC
CASSLRAGETQYF
>TRBV28|TRBJ1-2|few|TRBD1
TGTGCCAGCAGCCTGGGACAGGGGTTTGGCTACACCTTC
CASSLGQGFGYTF
>TRBV18|TRBJ1-2|few|.
TGTGCCAGCTCACCGGAGGAGCACTATGGCTACACCTTC
CASSPEEHYGYTF
>TRBV6-5|TRBJ1-5|.|.
TGTGCCAGCAGTGCGGACAGCTTCAGCAATCAGCCCCAGCATTTT
CASSADSFSNQPQHF
>TRBV9|TRBJ2-3|.|.
TGTGCCAGCAGCGTAGCACCTCAGACTAGCACAGATACGCAGTATTTT
CASSVAPQTSTDTQYF
>TRBV5-4|TRBJ1-2|once|TRBD1
TGTGCCAGCAGCTTGAACAGGGGCCTTTATGGCTACACCTTC
CASSLNRGLYGYTF
>TRBV5-5|TRBJ2-1|once|.
TGTGCCAGCGGCCAATTAAGCTCCTACAATGAGCAGTTCTTC
CASGQLSSYNEQFF
>TRBV30|TRBJ1-2|.|.
TGTGCCTGGACCCCCTTTGCTAACTATGGCTACACCTTC
CAWTPFANYGYTF
>TRBV7-9|TRBJ2-2|many|.
TGTGCCAGCAGCACCCCAAGAAGGACAGATTACACCGGGGAGCTGTTTTTT
CASSTPRRTDYTGELFF
>TRBV4-1|TRBJ1-5|.|TRBD1
TGCGCCAGCAGCCAACCAGGGGGCAGGCAGCCCCAGCATTTT
CASSQPGGRQPQHF
>TRBV5-1|TRBJ2-2|few|TRBD1
TGCGCCAGCACGAGATTCGGGACAGGGGAAACCGGGGAGCTGTTTTTT
CASTRFGTGETGELFF
>TRBV4-3|TRBJ2-3|.|.
TGCGCCAGCAGCCAATTCGTCTCGGAGGGGCCTAGCACAGATACGCAGTATTTT
CASSQFVSEGPSTDTQYF
>TRBV30|TRBJ2-7|.|TRBD1
TGTGCCTGGACCAAAATCCGGGACAGGAGTATTTACGAGCAGTACTTC
CAWTKIRDRSIYEQYF
>TRBV18|TRBJ2-5|.|TRBD2
TGTGCCAGCTCACCTACTCGGACTAGCGGGAGTGGAGAGACCCAGTACTTC
CASSPTRTSGSGETQYF
>TRBV10-3|TRBJ1-2|.|TRBD1
TGTGCCACCCGGACAGGGGAAAGCTATGGCTACACCTTC
CATRTGESYGYTF